The sequence of this T cell receptor beta chain was determined in a study of cytomegalovirus exposure and HLA in healthy donors. V lost 10 bases, J lost 2 bases, and 5 bases stayed unmatched. CDR1 and CDR2 from the germline V gene are WNHNN and SYGVQD (reference sequence). This CDR3 contains 13 residues. In the PCR, 60 Vbeta and 13 Jbeta primers were used. The method was immunoSEQ multiplex PCR; TCRdb's version includes in-frame clones alone and lacks a portion of them. Here the sample spans about 120,000 clones, 70% being singletons. This clone was found once. The antigen is undetermined. Whole-study findings and limits: Exclusion applied to some V segments, including TRBV6-2 and TRBV6-3, as they were indistinguishable. Cytomegalovirus status was reportedly diagnosed by the classifier with high sensitivity and specificity. In a later analysis, common viral pathogens appeared linked to several of the most significant clusters. In an earlier analysis, most TCR beta V segments were productive about 87% or about 30% of the time.

The specimen was PBMCs. The clonotype was recovered from a man younger than 40 in good health and CMV-seropositive. The rearrangement links TRBV10-1 to TRBJ1-1; 9 nucleotides align to TRBD1. The CDR3 DNA follows: TGCGCCACCTGGGGACAGGGCAACACTGAAGCTTTCTTT. This gives the protein CATWGQGNTEAFF.